The 25 T cell receptor beta chains reported below all come from one sample, sequenced in a study of T-cell memory formation after mild COVID-19. One entry per CDR3 protein results from TCRdb running MiXCR on the 5' RACE reads. Among roughly 350,000 distinct CDR3 sequences listed, approximately 29% were seen once. The material sequenced was PBMCs or a T cell subset sorted from them (not recorded which). The receptors derive from an adult woman who had mild COVID-19 (a few samples of this study predate the infection). Cell type and time point are not known.

This clonotype was seen a few times. As DNA, the CDR3 is TGTGCCAGCTCACCAGTAAACAGGGGGCGAGGAAACACCATATATTTT. It yields the protein CASSPVNRGRGNTIYF. The rearrangement links TRBV18 to TRBJ1-3, with 9 bases matching TRBD1. In germline, CDR1 is KGHSH, CDR2 LQKENI. Trimming cost V 2 bases and J 4 bases; bases outside gene matches: 6. The CDR3 has 16 amino acids.

This chain uses TRBV19 with TRBJ1-2; tentatively, D is TRBD1 (5 bases). Germline CDR1 and CDR2: LNHDA and SQIVND (reference sequence). This CDR3 has 15 residues. V was clipped by 1 base and J by 2 bases, with 11 bases between them. The CDR3 nucleotides are TGTGCCAGTAGTATAGTTTCGACAGAGAACTATGGCTACACCTTC. This encodes CASSIVSTENYGYTF.

The chain carries TRBV7-2 and TRBJ2-1; 8 nucleotides match TRBD1. The V gene's germline CDR1 is SGHTA and CDR2 FQGNSA. CDR3 length: 14 amino acids. Trimming took 1 base from V and 8 from J; bases not matched to a gene: 4. CDR3 coding DNA: TGTGCCAGCAGCTTAGAGGCAGGGGGCGATGAGCAGTTCTTC. Translation gives CASSLEAGGDEQFF. Combining the CDR3 with reference TRBV7-2 and TRBJ2-1 gives the whole variable domain GAGVSQSPSNKVTEKGKDVELRCDPISGHTALYWYRQSLGQGLEFLIYFQGNSAPDKSGLPSDRFSAERTGGSVSTLTIQRTQQEDSAVYLCASSLEAGGDEQFFGPGTRLTVL.

This CDR3 is CASSERLPPEAFF. CDR3 coding DNA: TGTGCCAGCAGTGAACGGCTTCCCCCTGAAGCTTTCTTT. V and J are TRBV6-1 and TRBJ1-1; D is ambiguous. This CDR3 contains 13 residues. V lost 2 bases, J lost 6 bases, and 10 bases lay in between. Germline CDR1 and CDR2: MNHNS and SASEGT.

The J gene is TRBJ2-3, the V gene TRBV20-1; possibly TRBD1 for D (5 bases). Germline loops: CDR1 DFQATT, CDR2 SNEGSKA (reference sequence). The CDR3 has 16 residues. V lost 0 bases and J 2 bases, leaving 15 bases between the germline ends. CDR3 DNA sequence: TGCAGTGCTAGAGATCAATGGAGACAGTACACAGATACGCAGTATTTT. Translating it yields CSARDQWRQYTDTQYF.

This chain links TRBV30 with TRBJ2-3; 7 bases line up with TRBD2. From germline, CDR1 is GTSNPN and CDR2 SVGIG (reference sequence). J gave up 7 bases and V 0 bases, and 7 bases lay outside the gene matches. The CDR3 has 14 amino acids. The CDR3 here is CAWSVQAGANTQYF. CDR3 sequence (DNA): TGTGCCTGGAGTGTACAGGCGGGAGCTAATACGCAGTATTTT.

The chain carries TRBV18 and TRBJ2-1; D remains unclear. The CDR3 loop spans 17 amino acids. From germline, CDR1 is KGHSH and CDR2 LQKENI. Trimming took 0 bases from V and 2 from J, leaving 14 bases between them. This CDR3 is CASSPPSRGPPYNEQFF. CDR3 DNA sequence: TGTGCCAGCTCACCACCGAGTCGAGGTCCACCCTACAATGAGCAGTTCTTC.

This clonotype was observed a handful of times. The J gene is TRBJ1-1, the V gene TRBV7-9; the match to TRBD1 covers 9 bases. V lost 7 bases, J lost 0 bases, and 3 bases stayed unmatched. This CDR3 contains 14 residues. Per the germline V gene, CDR1 is SEHNR and CDR2 is FQNEAQ (reference sequence). The CDR3 loop is CASKGQGLNTEAFF. The CDR3 nucleotides read TGTGCCAGCAAGGGACAGGGATTGAACACTGAAGCTTTCTTT.

The V gene is TRBV7-8, the J gene TRBJ1-1; D not resolved. This CDR3 contains 14 residues. The V end lost 5 bases, the J end lost 6 bases, and 16 bases lay between the germline ends. CDR1 is SGHVS, CDR2 FQNEAQ, per germline. The DNA of the CDR3 is TGTGCCAGCAGCCCGAACACTTATGGTGCTGAAGCTTTCTTT. This sequence encodes CASSPNTYGAEAFF.

The chain carries TRBV12-3 or TRBV12-4 and TRBJ2-1; 8 bases align to TRBD1. The CDR3 is made up of 20 amino acids. After removal of 2 bases from V and 0 bases from J, the junction contained 15 bases not matched to a gene. CDR3 in amino acids: CASSLRTGQHRLSSYNEQFF. The CDR3 coding sequence is TGTGCCAGCAGTTTAAGGACAGGGCAACATCGATTAAGCTCCTACAATGAGCAGTTCTTC.

This clonotype was picked up a small number of times. The V call is TRBV19, the J call TRBJ2-3; the match to TRBD2 covers 9 bases. The CDR3 sequence is 15 residues long. Per the germline V gene, CDR1 is LNHDA and CDR2 is SQIVND (reference sequence). Trimming at V came to 5 bases and at J to 5 bases, leaving 8 bases not matched to a gene. CDR3 region: CASSGGTSPVDTQYF. CDR3 nucleotide sequence: TGTGCCAGTAGTGGGGGGACTAGCCCCGTAGATACGCAGTATTTT.

The chain combines TRBV10-3 with TRBJ2-7, with 9 bases identical to TRBD1. Trimming removed 0 bases from V and 5 bases from J; junction bases left unmatched: 5. The germline V gene encodes CDR1 ENHRY and CDR2 SYGVKD. The CDR3 runs to 15 residues. The CDR3: CAISESGTGHNEQYF. In DNA form, the CDR3 reads TGTGCCATCAGTGAGTCCGGGACAGGGCACAACGAGCAGTACTTC.

The V and J genes are TRBV29-1 and TRBJ2-3; D gene uncertain. The V end was cut by 7 bases, the J end by 6 bases, with 8 bases between. Germline V gene data show CDR1 as SQVTM and CDR2 as ANQGSEA. The CDR3 has 10 amino acids. The CDR3 loop reads CSGASDTQYF. The CDR3 DNA follows: TGCAGCGGCGCGTCGGATACGCAGTATTTT.

The chain combines TRBV12-3 or TRBV12-4 with TRBJ2-3, with D unclear. CDR3 length equals 13 residues. Trimming pared 3 bases from V and 4 bases from J, leaving 8 bases between. Here the CDR3 DNA reads TGTGCCAGCAGTTTGTCTGAGGCAGATACGCAGTATTTT. Its protein is CASSLSEADTQYF.

There are a few counts of this clonotype. The chain joins TRBV6-2 or TRBV6-3 to TRBJ1-5, with 10 bases that match TRBD1. The V segment lost 7 bases and the J segment 0 bases; nucleotides outside the gene matches: 6. CDR1 MNHEY and CDR2 SVGEGT come from the germline V gene. The CDR3 is 16 residues long. CDR3 in amino acids: CASTSGDRGSNQPQHF. The CDR3, as DNA: TGTGCCAGCACCAGTGGGGACAGGGGTAGCAATCAGCCCCAGCATTTT.

This clonotype has more than one count but fewer than ten. This chain connects TRBV7-9 to TRBJ1-2; possibly TRBD1 for D (6 bases). The CDR3 runs to 15 residues. Germline-derived CDR1 and CDR2 are SEHNR and FQNEAQ (reference sequence). V was trimmed by 2 bases and J by 3 bases, leaving 13 bases between them. In nucleotides, the CDR3 is TGTGCCAGCAGCTTAATCCAGGGGCCATACTATGGCTACACCTTC. It encodes CASSLIQGPYYGYTF. Based on the CDR3 plus reference TRBV7-9 and TRBJ1-2, the full variable domain is DTGVSQNPRHKITKRGQNVTFRCDPISEHNRLYWYRQTLGQGPEFLTYFQNEAQLEKSRLLSDRFSAERPKGSFSTLEIQRTEQGDSAMYLCASSLIQGPYYGYTFGSGTRLTVV.

V gene TRBV5-1 combines with J gene TRBJ2-7; 9 bases agree with TRBD2. From germline, CDR1 is SGHRS and CDR2 YFSETQ. Trimming at V came to 0 bases and at J to 5 bases, leaving 12 bases not matched to a gene. CDR3 length: 17 residues. The CDR3 DNA follows: TGCGCCAGCAGCTTGGATCGTTGGCGGGAGGGCCAGAACGAGCAGTACTTC. Translated: CASSLDRWREGQNEQYF.

The sample holds one count of this clonotype. At one end the junction does not follow the germline gene, possibly because of a read error. The chain is built from TRBV19 and TRBJ2-3; 7 bases map to TRBD2. The germline CDR1 and CDR2 sequences are LNHDA and SQIVND (reference sequence). CDR3 size: 12 residues. CDR3 region: CASSVKGGAGVF. The CDR3 region has the DNA TGTGCCAGTTCGGTAAAAGGTGGGGCGGGAGTATTT.

This clonotype came up a few times. J is TRBJ2-1 and V is TRBV12-3 or TRBV12-4; D possibly corresponds to TRBD2 (5 bases). The CDR3 totals 11 residues. V lost 6 bases to trimming and J lost 13 bases, with 13 bases between them. Here the CDR3 reads CASSRSGTQFF. In DNA, the CDR3 is TGTGCCAGCAGCCGGTCGGGAACCCAGTTCTTC.

This clonotype was observed a single time. The chain recombines TRBV24-1 with TRBJ1-1, with a possible D match to TRBD1 (6 bases). Trimming stripped 7 bases from V and 4 bases from J, with 12 bases between. The CDR3 covers 13 residues. Germline V gene sequence: CDR1 KGHDR, CDR2 SFDVKD. CDR3 residues: CATRGGRGTEAFF. DNA for the CDR3: TGTGCCACCAGGGGAGGCAGGGGCACTGAAGCTTTCTTT.

This CDR3 reads CASSGLAVVSIAYEQYF. DNA of the CDR3: TGTGCCAGCTCGGGACTAGCGGTAGTCTCCATCGCCTACGAGCAGTACTTC. V and J are TRBV24-1 and TRBJ2-7, with 11 bases aligning to TRBD2. This CDR3 is 17 amino acids long. V lost 11 bases and J lost 2; bases outside the gene matches: 16. Germline V gene data show CDR1 as KGHDR and CDR2 as SFDVKD.

Only a few counts were recorded for this clonotype. The chain is built from TRBV7-2 and TRBJ2-7; D is unresolved. Deletions cut 3 bases from V and 6 bases from J, with 9 bases between. Per germline, CDR1 SGHTA and CDR2 FQGNSA. The CDR3 covers 12 residues. CDR3 nucleotide sequence: TGTGCCAGCAGCTTTTATATGAGCGAGCAGTACTTC. Its translation: CASSFYMSEQYF.

This chain links TRBV7-6 with TRBJ1-3; the D gene is possibly TRBD1 (5 bases). Trimming removed 6 bases at V and 9 bases at J, with 18 bases between. The CDR3 consists of 14 residues. Germline V lookup: CDR1 SGHVS, CDR2 FNYEAQ. CDR3 residues: CASSLTDSPATIYF. For the CDR3, the DNA is TGTGCCAGCAGTTTAACCGACAGTCCGGCCACCATATATTTT.

The J gene is TRBJ2-7, the V gene TRBV23-1; D may correspond to TRBD1 or TRBD2 (6 bases each). TRBV23-1 is classed as an ORF, of uncertain function. This CDR3 has 18 amino acids. Trimming shortened V by 3 bases and J by 0 bases, and 21 bases separated the two germline ends. The CDR3 coding sequence is TGCGCCAGCAGTCACGATGAGGAGAGGGGGGAAGCCTCCTACGAGCAGTACTTC. Translating gives CASSHDEERGEASYEQYF.

The rearrangement joins TRBV5-1 to TRBJ1-2; TRBD1 agrees at 7 bases. Per the germline V gene, CDR1 is SGHRS and CDR2 is YFSETQ. The J segment lost 5 bases and the V segment lost 4 bases, leaving 8 bases of the junction unmatched. The CDR3 is made up of 14 amino acids. The CDR3 DNA follows: TGCGCCAGCAGCACCCCGACAGGGACATATGGCTACACCTTC. Encoded protein: CASSTPTGTYGYTF.